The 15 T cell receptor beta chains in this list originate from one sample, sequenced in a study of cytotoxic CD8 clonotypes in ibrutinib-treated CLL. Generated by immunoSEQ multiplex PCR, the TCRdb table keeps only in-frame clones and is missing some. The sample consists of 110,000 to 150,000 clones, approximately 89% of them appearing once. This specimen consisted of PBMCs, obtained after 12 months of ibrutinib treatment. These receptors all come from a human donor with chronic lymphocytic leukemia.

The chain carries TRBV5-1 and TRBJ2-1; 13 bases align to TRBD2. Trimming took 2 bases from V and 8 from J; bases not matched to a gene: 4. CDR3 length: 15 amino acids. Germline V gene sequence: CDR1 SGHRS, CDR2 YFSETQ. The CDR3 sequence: CASSFRTSGSDEQFF. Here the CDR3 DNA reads TGCGCCAGCAGCTTTAGGACTAGCGGGAGCGATGAGCAGTTCTTC.

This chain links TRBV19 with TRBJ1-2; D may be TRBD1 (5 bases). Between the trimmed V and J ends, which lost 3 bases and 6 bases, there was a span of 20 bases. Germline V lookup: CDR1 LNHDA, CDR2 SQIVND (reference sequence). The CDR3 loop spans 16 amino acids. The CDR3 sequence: CASSIDGGTYYNGYTF. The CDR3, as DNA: TGTGCCAGTAGTATCGATGGGGGGACCTATTACAATGGCTACACCTTC.

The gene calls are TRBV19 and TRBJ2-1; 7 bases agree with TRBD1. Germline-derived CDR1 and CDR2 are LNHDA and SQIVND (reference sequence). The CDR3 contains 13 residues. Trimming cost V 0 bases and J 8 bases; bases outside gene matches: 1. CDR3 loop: CASSIDQGDEQFF. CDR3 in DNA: TGTGCCAGTAGTATAGACCAGGGGGATGAGCAGTTCTTC.

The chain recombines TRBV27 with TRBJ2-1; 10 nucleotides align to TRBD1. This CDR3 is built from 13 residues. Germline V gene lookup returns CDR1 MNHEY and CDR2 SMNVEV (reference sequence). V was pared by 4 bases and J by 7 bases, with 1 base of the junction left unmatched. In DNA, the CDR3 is TGTGCCAGCAGTTGGGACAGGGGAAATGAGCAGTTCTTC. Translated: CASSWDRGNEQFF.

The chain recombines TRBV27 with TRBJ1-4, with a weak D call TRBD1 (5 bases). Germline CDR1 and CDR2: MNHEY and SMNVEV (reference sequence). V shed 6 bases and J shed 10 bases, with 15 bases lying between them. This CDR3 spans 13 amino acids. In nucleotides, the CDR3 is TGTGCCAGCAGCCAAGGGCAGGGAAGAAAACTGTTTTTT. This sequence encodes CASSQGQGRKLFF.

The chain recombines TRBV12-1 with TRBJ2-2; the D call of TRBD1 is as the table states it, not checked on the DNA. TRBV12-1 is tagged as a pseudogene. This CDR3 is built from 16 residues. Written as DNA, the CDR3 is TGTGCCAGCAGCTTTGATGCCCTGGGGCCGGCCGGGGAGCTGTTTTTT. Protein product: CASSFDALGPAGELFF.

For the CDR3, the DNA is TGTGCCAGCAGCTTGGTAGGTCACATATTCTACAATGAGCAGTTCTTC. Translation gives CASSLVGHIFYNEQFF. The chain carries TRBV5-6 and TRBJ2-1; D unclear. Trimming cost V 0 bases and J 3 bases, with 13 bases left between them. CDR1 and CDR2 (germline): SGHDT, YYEEEE. There are 16 residues in the CDR3.

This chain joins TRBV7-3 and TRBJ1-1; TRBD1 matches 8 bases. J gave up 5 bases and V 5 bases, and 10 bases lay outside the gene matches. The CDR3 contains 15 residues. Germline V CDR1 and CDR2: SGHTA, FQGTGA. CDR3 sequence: CASSADRGGRTEAFF. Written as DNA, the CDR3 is TGTGCCAGCAGCGCAGACAGGGGAGGAAGAACTGAAGCTTTCTTT.

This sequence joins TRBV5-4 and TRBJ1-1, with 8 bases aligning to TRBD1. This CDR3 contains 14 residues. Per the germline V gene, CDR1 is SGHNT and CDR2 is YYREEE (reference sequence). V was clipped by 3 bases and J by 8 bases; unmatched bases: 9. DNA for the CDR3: TGTGCCAGCAGCTCCGACAGGGGAAGCTCCGAAGCTTTCTTT. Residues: CASSSDRGSSEAFF.

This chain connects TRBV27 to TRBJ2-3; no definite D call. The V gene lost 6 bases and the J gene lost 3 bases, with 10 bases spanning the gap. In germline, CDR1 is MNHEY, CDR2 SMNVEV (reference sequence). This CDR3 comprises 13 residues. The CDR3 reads CASRHDLTDTQYF. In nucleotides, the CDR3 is TGTGCCAGCAGACATGACTTGACAGATACGCAGTATTTT.

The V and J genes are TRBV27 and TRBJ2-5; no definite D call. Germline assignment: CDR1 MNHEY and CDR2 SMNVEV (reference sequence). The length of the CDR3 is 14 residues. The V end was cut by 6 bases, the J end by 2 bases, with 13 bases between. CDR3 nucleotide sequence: TGTGCCAGCAGCCGTCTAGGAAATCAAGAGACCCAGTACTTC. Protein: CASSRLGNQETQYF.

CDR3 sequence reads: CASSPGRRDYNEQFF. The DNA of the CDR3 is TGTGCCAGCAGTCCCGGGCGGCGGGATTACAATGAGCAGTTCTTC. V usage is TRBV28 and J usage is TRBJ2-1; D is perhaps TRBD2 (6 bases). The V end lost 5 bases, the J end lost 4 bases, and 15 bases lay between the germline ends. Per germline, CDR1 MDHEN and CDR2 SYDVKM. This CDR3 has 15 residues. Drawing the rest from reference TRBV28 and TRBJ2-1, the complete variable domain is DVKVTQSSRYLVKRTGEKVFLECVQDMDHENMFWYRQDPGLGLRLIYFSYDVKMKEKGDIPEGYSVSREKKERFSLILESASTNQTSMYLCASSPGRRDYNEQFFGPGTRLTVL.

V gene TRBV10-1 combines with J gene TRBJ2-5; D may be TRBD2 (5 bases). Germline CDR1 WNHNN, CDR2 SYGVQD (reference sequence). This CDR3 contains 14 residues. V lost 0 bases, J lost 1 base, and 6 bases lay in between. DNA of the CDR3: TGCGCCAGCAGTGAGTCCAGCGGCCAAGAGACCCAGTACTTC. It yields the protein CASSESSGQETQYF.

The CDR3 sequence is CASSLGRTSNEKLFF. CDR3 coding DNA: TGTGCCAGCAGCTTAGGCAGGACGAGTAATGAAAAACTGTTTTTT. J is TRBJ1-4 and V is TRBV7-6; D unresolved. There are 15 residues in the CDR3. Germline V CDR1 and CDR2: SGHVS, FNYEAQ. The V end was cut by 1 base, the J end by 4 bases, with 10 bases between.

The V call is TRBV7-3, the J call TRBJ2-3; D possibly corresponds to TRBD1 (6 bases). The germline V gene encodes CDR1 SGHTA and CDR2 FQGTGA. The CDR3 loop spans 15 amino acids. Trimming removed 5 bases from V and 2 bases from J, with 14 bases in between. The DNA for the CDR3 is TGTGCCAGCAGCCGGCAGGGGTTTATCACAGATACGCAGTATTTT. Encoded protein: CASSRQGFITDTQYF.